The 13 T cell receptor beta chains in this list originate from one sample, sequenced in a study of cytomegalovirus exposure and HLA in healthy donors. PCR primers comprised 60 Vbeta and 13 Jbeta primers. Data came from immunoSEQ multiplex PCR; TCRdb stores just in-frame clones and leaves some out. The repertoire holds 150,000 to 200,000 clones, with approximately 80% as singletons. The sequencing input was PBMCs. These receptors originate from a boy aged 2 to 10 in good health and CMV-seronegative.

The chain couples TRBV30 to TRBJ1-6; the D is unclear. The CDR3 is made up of 13 amino acids. CDR1 GTSNPN and CDR2 SVGIG come from the germline V gene (reference sequence). V was pared by 3 bases and J by 9 bases, with 12 bases between. The CDR3 DNA reads TGTGCCTGGAGCGGTACGTTTGGTTCACCCCTCCACTTT. This translates into CAWSGTFGSPLHF. The full variable domain, with the rest looked up from reference TRBV30 and TRBJ1-6, is SQTIHQWPATLVQPVGSPLSLECTVEGTSNPNLYWYRQAAGRGLQLLFYSVGIGQISSEVPQNLSASRPQDRQFILSSKKLLLSDSGFYLCAWSGTFGSPLHFGNGTRLTVT.

The CDR3 coding sequence is TGTGCCACCAGCAGAGATCGGGGTCAAAACTATGGCTACACCTTC. It yields the protein CATSRDRGQNYGYTF. The chain is built from TRBV15 and TRBJ1-2; D is unclear. V was pared by 0 bases and J by 2 bases, with 10 bases between. The CDR3 is made up of 15 amino acids. The germline gives CDR1 LNHNV, CDR2 YYDKDF (reference sequence). Together with reference TRBV15 and TRBJ1-2, the CDR3 gives the full variable domain: DAMVIQNPRYQVTQFGKPVTLSCSQTLNHNVMYWYQQKSSQAPKLLFHYYDKDFNNEADTPDNFQSRRPNTSFCFLDIRSPGLGDTAMYLCATSRDRGQNYGYTFGSGTRLTVV.

The rearrangement links TRBV29-1 to TRBJ2-1; 7 positions match TRBD2. Germline assignment: CDR1 SQVTM and CDR2 ANQGSEA. The V gene end was trimmed by 1 base and the J gene end by 6 bases; junction bases not matched to a gene: 6. This CDR3 has 14 amino acids. The CDR3 nucleotides read TGCAGCGTTGAAGCCAGACTAGCATTCAATGAGCAGTTCTTC. Residues: CSVEARLAFNEQFF.

This rearrangement joins TRBV7-3 to TRBJ2-7, with D perhaps TRBD2 (5 bases). The CDR3 is made up of 14 amino acids. CDR1 is SGHTA and CDR2 is FQGTGA in the germline V gene. V lost 1 base and J lost 1, with 8 bases in between. The CDR3 region is CASSLSPGSYEQYF. The CDR3 nucleotides read TGTGCCAGCAGCTTAAGTCCGGGATCCTACGAGCAGTACTTC.

The chain joins TRBV7-3 to TRBJ1-2; 8 bases are shared with TRBD1. The junction had 3 bases not matched to a gene; V was cut back by 5 bases and J by 4 bases. The CDR3 is 13 residues long. Germline values: CDR1 SGHTA, CDR2 FQGTGA. CDR3 loop: CASSQGQGYGYTF. CDR3 nucleotide sequence: TGTGCCAGCAGCCAAGGACAGGGCTATGGCTACACCTTC.

The V call is TRBV15, the J call TRBJ2-5; 10 bases map to TRBD1. The CDR3 runs 20 residues. The ends lost 0 bases at V and 5 bases at J; junction bases unmatched: 18. Looked up from germline, CDR1 is LNHNV and CDR2 is YYDKDF (reference sequence). The CDR3 reads CATSRDRVDLWDRGNETQYF. The CDR3 DNA reads TGTGCCACCAGCAGAGATCGTGTAGATCTCTGGGACAGGGGTAATGAGACCCAGTACTTC.

This chain uses TRBV4-2 with TRBJ2-7; 9 bases map to TRBD1. Germline CDR1 and CDR2: LGHNA and YNFKEQ. This CDR3 comprises 13 residues. V lost 4 bases, J lost 4 bases, and 2 bases stayed unmatched. The CDR3 coding sequence is TGTGCCAGCAGCCGGGACAGGGCGTACGAGCAGTACTTC. This sequence encodes CASSRDRAYEQYF.

This clone was seen once. The chain carries TRBV5-1 and TRBJ2-1; D is perhaps TRBD1 (6 bases). CDR1 and CDR2 (germline): SGHRS, YFSETQ. This CDR3 is 14 amino acids long. Trimming cost V 0 bases and J 6 bases, with 10 bases left between them. The CDR3 DNA follows: TGCGCCAGCAGCTTGGCGCTAGGGGGCAATGAGCAGTTCTTC. Translated: CASSLALGGNEQFF. Using reference TRBV5-1 and TRBJ2-1 for the parts outside the CDR3, the full variable domain is KAGVTQTPRYLIKTRGQQVTLSCSPISGHRSVSWYQQTPGQGLQFLFEYFSETQRNKGNFPGRFSGRQFSNSRSEMNVSTLELGDSALYLCASSLALGGNEQFFGPGTRLTVL.

V and J are TRBV7-9 and TRBJ2-3; maybe TRBD1 (6 bases). V was pared by 1 base and J by 2 bases, with 10 bases between. The CDR3 runs to 15 residues. The V gene's germline CDR1 is SEHNR and CDR2 FQNEAQ (reference sequence). The CDR3 coding sequence is TGTGCCAGCAGCTTAGTAGGACAGCACACAGATACGCAGTATTTT. Amino acid sequence: CASSLVGQHTDTQYF.

The chain combines TRBV6-5 with TRBJ1-4; 8 bases line up with TRBD1. The CDR3 runs to 15 residues. Germline V gene sequence: CDR1 MNHEY, CDR2 SVGAGI. The ends lost 4 bases at V and 3 bases at J; junction bases unmatched: 4. The CDR3 spells CASSFKTGANEKLFF. The DNA for the CDR3 is TGTGCCAGCAGTTTCAAGACAGGGGCTAATGAAAAACTGTTTTTT.

This clone has just one count. The V and J genes are TRBV20-1 and TRBJ1-2; D remains ambiguous. Germline CDR1 and CDR2: DFQATT and SNEGSKA (reference sequence). The ends were cut back, 1 base at V and 5 bases at J, with 2 bases in the middle. This CDR3 spans 10 amino acids. CDR3 DNA sequence: TGCAGTGCTAGAGCTTATGGCTACACCTTC. It specifies CSARAYGYTF.

About this clone itself: Germline and junction disagree at one end, which may indicate a read error. The CDR3 region is CASSAWTGEEAFF. The CDR3 nucleotides read TGTGCTAGCAGCGCATGGACAGGAGAAGAAGCTTTCTTT. This rearrangement joins TRBV7-7 to TRBJ1-1, with 7 bases aligning to TRBD1. The CDR3 runs 13 residues. Per germline, CDR1 SSHAT and CDR2 FNYEAQ (reference sequence).

The rearrangement links TRBV13 to TRBJ1-2; D possibly corresponds to TRBD1 (5 bases). Trimming took 5 bases from V and 4 from J, leaving 20 bases between them. The CDR3 runs 16 residues. Per germline, CDR1 PRHDT and CDR2 FYEKMQ (reference sequence). The CDR3 nucleotides are TGTGCCAGCAGCCCGACCCCCCCTACAGGCACCTATGGCTACACCTTC. It is translated as CASSPTPPTGTYGYTF.